The clone carrying this TCR beta chain has just a few counts. The antigen remains undetermined. This sample stems from a study of identical twins. TCRdb used MiXCR to reprocess the 5' RACE reads, holding one entry per CDR3 protein. The table lists 220,000 or so distinct CDR3 sequences, 5.5% to 8% of them singletons, with approximately 3.6% in the top ten. CDR1 DFQATT and CDR2 SNEGSKA come from the germline V gene (reference sequence). This CDR3 spans 14 amino acids. Trimming took off 0 bases at V and 2 bases at J, with 10 bases between the two ends. Findings of the study overall: Carriage of fewer insertions was seen in abundant cord blood beta clonotypes, whereas memory repertoires showed none. For monozygotic twins, models underestimated out-of-frame TCR alpha sharing.

These data were also filed under a second study, of yellow fever vaccine responses in identical twins.

The receptor's source is a woman between 18 and 29 years old in good health. The chain uses TRBV20-1 and TRBJ2-5, with D perhaps TRBD1 or TRBD2 (7 bases each). Sequenced input: memory (CD45RO+) T cells sorted from blood. The CDR3 here is CSARDQGGQETQYF. As DNA, the CDR3 is TGCAGTGCTAGAGATCAGGGGGGGCAAGAGACCCAGTACTTC.